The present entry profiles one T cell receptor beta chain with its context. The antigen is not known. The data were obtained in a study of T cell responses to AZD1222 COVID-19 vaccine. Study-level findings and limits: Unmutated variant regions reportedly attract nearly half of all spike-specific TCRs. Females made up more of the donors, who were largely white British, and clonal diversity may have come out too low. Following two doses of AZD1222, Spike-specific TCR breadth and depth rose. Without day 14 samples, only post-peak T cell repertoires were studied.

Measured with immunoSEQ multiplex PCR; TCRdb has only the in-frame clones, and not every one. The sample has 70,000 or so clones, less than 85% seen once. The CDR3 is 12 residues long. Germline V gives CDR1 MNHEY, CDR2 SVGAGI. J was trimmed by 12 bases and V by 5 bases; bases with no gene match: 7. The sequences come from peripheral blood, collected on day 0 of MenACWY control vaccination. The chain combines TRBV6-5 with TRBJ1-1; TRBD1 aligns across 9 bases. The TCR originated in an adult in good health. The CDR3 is CASSLDRGKTFF. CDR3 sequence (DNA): TGTGCCAGCAGTCTGGACAGGGGAAAAACTTTCTTT.